Following are 15 T cell receptor beta chains from one sample sequenced in a study of blood T cell repertoires in COVID-19. Some clones are missing from TCRdb's copy, which holds only in-frame ones; the method was immunoSEQ multiplex PCR. The sample yields about 260,000 clones, 88% seen once. The specimen sequenced was PBMCs or T cells enriched from blood (not recorded which). These receptors were collected from a woman between 45 and 60 years old who had recovered from COVID-19.

The chain combines TRBV11-3 with TRBJ2-1; TRBD2 might be the D (6 bases). This CDR3 is built from 14 residues. Trimming cost V 1 base and J 7 bases, with 11 bases left between them. CDR1 SGHNT and CDR2 YENEEA come from the germline V gene. The CDR3 DNA follows: TGTGCCAGCAGCTTAGCGGGAGCAGTGAATGAGCAGTTCTTC. Translation: CASSLAGAVNEQFF. The full variable domain, completed using reference TRBV11-3 and TRBJ2-1, is EAGVVQSPRYKIIEKKQPVAFWCNPISGHNTLYWYLQNLGQGPELLIRYENEEAVDDSQLPKDRFSAERLKGVDSTLKIQPAELGDSAVYLCASSLAGAVNEQFFGPGTRLTVL.

The chain joins TRBV4-1 to TRBJ1-1, with D perhaps matching TRBD1 (5 bases). Germline loops: CDR1 MGHRA, CDR2 YSYEKL. V was cut by 4 bases and J by 1 base, with 22 bases left in between. The CDR3 sequence is 18 residues long. The CDR3 sequence: CASSLVGGAGTRNTEAFF. CDR3 sequence (DNA): TGCGCCAGCAGCCTGGTGGGAGGTGCCGGGACGAGGAACACTGAAGCTTTCTTT.

The chain couples TRBV10-3 to TRBJ2-1, with 11 bases matching TRBD2. CDR1 and CDR2 (germline): ENHRY, SYGVKD. The CDR3 loop spans 16 amino acids. J gave up 3 bases and V 4 bases, and 5 bases lay outside the gene matches. CDR3 sequence: CAISALGTSGYNEQFF. In DNA, the CDR3 is TGTGCCATCAGTGCCCTTGGGACTAGCGGCTACAATGAGCAGTTCTTC.

The CDR3 sequence is CASSQEAGFYEQYF. Here the CDR3 DNA reads TGTGCCAGCAGCCAAGAAGCAGGGTTCTACGAGCAGTACTTC. The chain recombines TRBV3-1 (or the pseudogene TRBV3-2) with TRBJ2-7, with D perhaps matching TRBD1 (5 bases). Germline CDR1 LGHDT, CDR2 YNNKEL (reference sequence). This CDR3 is 14 amino acids long. Trimming left V 0 bases short and J 3 bases short, with 9 bases between.

This clone was detected only once. The CDR3 loop is CASSDKAQGTEAFF. CDR3 nucleotides: TGTGCCAGCAGTGATAAAGCTCAGGGCACTGAAGCTTTCTTT. J is TRBJ1-1 and V is TRBV25-1, with a possible D match to TRBD1 (5 bases). This CDR3 has 14 residues. From germline, CDR1 is MGHDK and CDR2 SYGVNS. V was pared by 3 bases and J by 4 bases, with 12 bases between.

This clone was counted once. The chain has TRBV29-1 and TRBJ2-3; D is uncertain. The CDR3 is 13 residues long. Trimming took off 5 bases at V and 0 bases at J, with 9 bases between the two ends. Germline lookup yields CDR1 SQVTM and CDR2 ANQGSEA. The CDR3 DNA sequence: TGCAGCGTTAGACATAGGAGCACAGATACGCAGTATTTT. This sequence encodes CSVRHRSTDTQYF.

This chain uses TRBV29-1 with TRBJ2-7; 7 bases map to TRBD1. J lost 6 bases, V lost 3 bases, and 8 bases had no gene match. Per germline, CDR1 SQVTM and CDR2 ANQGSEA. There are 13 residues in the CDR3. CDR3 sequence: CSVDLRTGSEQYF. CDR3 in DNA: TGCAGCGTTGATCTGAGGACAGGTTCCGAGCAGTACTTC.

The chain has TRBV5-1 and TRBJ2-1, with no clear D. The CDR3 consists of 14 residues. The germline V and J ends were trimmed by 0 bases and 5 bases, with 9 bases remaining between them. Germline loops: CDR1 SGHRS, CDR2 YFSETQ. The chain's CDR3 is CASSLASRNNEQFF. DNA of the CDR3: TGCGCCAGCAGCTTGGCCAGTCGAAACAATGAGCAGTTCTTC.

The rearrangement links TRBV11-2 to TRBJ2-1; 9 bases map to TRBD2. The ends lost 6 bases at V and 16 bases at J; junction bases unmatched: 7. Looked up from germline, CDR1 is SGHAT and CDR2 is FQNNGV. This CDR3 comprises 11 residues. The CDR3 loop is CASRSGTSPFF. The CDR3 DNA sequence: TGTGCCAGCAGGTCCGGGACTAGCCCATTCTTC.

For this clone: This sample includes further DNA sequences coding for the same CDR3. The rearrangement links TRBV6-2 or TRBV6-3 to TRBJ1-5, with 8 bases aligning to TRBD1. The junction had 8 bases not matched to a gene; V was cut back by 6 bases and J by 1 base. The CDR3 has 16 amino acids. The V gene's germline CDR1 is MNHEY and CDR2 SVGEGT. This CDR3 reads CASSRGQGASNQPQHF. The CDR3 nucleotides are TGTGCCAGCAGCCGTGGACAGGGCGCAAGCAATCAGCCCCAGCATTTT.

V usage is TRBV6-2 or TRBV6-3 and J usage is TRBJ2-7, with D possibly matching TRBD2 (6 bases). The length of the CDR3 is 15 residues. CDR1 and CDR2 from the germline V gene are MNHEY and SVGEGT. Trimming left V 0 bases short and J 1 base short, with 10 bases between. CDR3: CASSYSGLRSYEQYF. The CDR3 DNA follows: TGTGCCAGCAGTTACTCCGGACTACGGTCCTACGAGCAGTACTTC.

The J gene is TRBJ2-1, the V gene TRBV24-1; D remains unclear. V was clipped by 1 base and J by 1 base, with 13 bases between them. The CDR3 consists of 17 residues. Germline V gene data show CDR1 as KGHDR and CDR2 as SFDVKD. As DNA, the CDR3 is TGTGCCACCAGTGATTTCTCCGGAGCGTCTTCCTACAATGAGCAGTTCTTC. Protein product: CATSDFSGASSYNEQFF.

CDR3: CASRRRQGNQPQHF. The DNA for the CDR3 is TGTGCCAGCCGACGCAGACAAGGTAATCAGCCCCAGCATTTT. The chain combines TRBV28 with TRBJ1-5; no clear D. V lost 8 bases and J 4 bases, leaving 15 bases between the germline ends. CDR3 length equals 14 residues. CDR1 and CDR2 from the germline V gene are MDHEN and SYDVKM.

This clone was picked up one time. This chain joins TRBV2 and TRBJ1-5; TRBD1 aligns across 8 bases. This CDR3 is built from 13 residues. V shed 6 bases, J shed 4 bases, and the junction held 2 bases outside the gene matches. Germline loops: CDR1 SNHLY, CDR2 FYNNEI. The CDR3 sequence: CASRWTGNQPQHF. CDR3 DNA sequence: TGTGCCAGCAGGTGGACAGGGAATCAGCCCCAGCATTTT.

In DNA form, the CDR3 reads TGTGCCAGTAGTCAACAGGGGTTTGGCTACACCTTC. Amino acid sequence: CASSQQGFGYTF. The chain joins TRBV19 to TRBJ1-2; TRBD1 matches 7 bases. The germline CDR1 and CDR2 sequences are LNHDA and SQIVND (reference sequence). The junction had 4 bases not matched to a gene; V was cut back by 5 bases and J by 7 bases. This CDR3 comprises 12 residues.